This T cell receptor (beta chain) was recovered during a study of blood T cell repertoires in COVID-19. Study-level information: Researchers got acute and convalescent COVID-19 samples from the United States, Italy and Spain. The analysed material was cDNA or gDNA that came from T cells, B-cell-depleted T cells, or PBMCs.

Germline CDR1 reads SNHLY; CDR2 reads FYNNEI. V lost 6 bases to trimming and J lost 3 bases; unmatched junction nucleotides: 19. This CDR3 has 19 amino acids. As handled by the study authors: By means of reference gene primer amplification, nucleated cell counts were estimated. Some clones are missing from TCRdb's copy, which holds only in-frame ones; the method was immunoSEQ multiplex PCR. The DNA gave D and trimming, while V, J and clone size come from that table. This sample carries 170,000 or so clones, around nine tenths of them seen once, and the ten largest clones take 2.7%. The TCR was taken from a man aged 40-49 years with active or convalescent COVID-19. The chain is built from TRBV2 and TRBJ2-4; 8 positions match TRBD1. The source material was peripheral blood. Written as DNA, the CDR3 is TGTGCCAGCAGGGGAATCCTGGACAGGGCGCCAAAGGGCAAAAACATTCAGTACTTC. This encodes CASRGILDRAPKGKNIQYF.